This entry lists 11 T cell receptor beta chains sequenced from one sample in a study of T cell repertoires in cytomegalovirus infection. Each CDR3 protein gets one entry after TCRdb re-called the reads with MiXCR. The sample gives about 240,000 distinct CDR3 sequences, over 9% of which show up once; approximately 1.8% is in the top ten. Sequencing was performed on PBMCs. All receptors derive from a human donor in good health (CMV status not recorded). Some clones in this sample may be carry-over from other donors' samples.

This clonotype has at least ten counts. The rearrangement links TRBV4-3 to TRBJ2-3; 8 nucleotides agree with TRBD1. Germline V gene sequence: CDR1 LGHNA, CDR2 YSLEER. The CDR3 totals 17 residues. Losses at the gene ends were 0 bases for V and 5 bases for J; bases not matched to a gene: 10. The CDR3 region is CASSQDIGRGRRDTQYF. The CDR3 bases are TGCGCCAGCAGCCAAGATATCGGCAGGGGGCGAAGAGATACGCAGTATTTT.

In this sample, this clonotype turned up many times. This chain joins TRBV7-2 and TRBJ2-7; possibly TRBD2 for D (5 bases). The CDR3 consists of 17 residues. Trimming removed 1 base at V and 2 bases at J, with 18 bases between. Germline lookup yields CDR1 SGHTA and CDR2 FQGNSA. Here the CDR3 DNA reads TGTGCCAGCAGCTTAGAAATCAGTGGGAGTAAGACCTACGAGCAGTACTTC. Amino acids: CASSLEISGSKTYEQYF.

This clonotype came up many times. J is TRBJ2-7 and V is TRBV28, with a possible D match to TRBD1 (5 bases). V was cut by 7 bases and J by 0 bases, with 16 bases left in between. Germline V lookup: CDR1 MDHEN, CDR2 SYDVKM. The CDR3 sequence is 15 residues long. CDR3: CASTGPRTSSYEQYF. The CDR3 DNA is TGTGCCAGCACAGGGCCTCGGACAAGCTCCTACGAGCAGTACTTC.

The chain has TRBV9 and TRBJ1-3; D ambiguous. The V gene lost 3 bases and the J gene lost 0 bases, with 4 bases spanning the gap. Germline CDR1 reads SGDLS; CDR2 reads YYNGEE. The CDR3 is 13 residues long. Here the CDR3 reads CASSGHSGNTIYF. The CDR3 nucleotides read TGTGCCAGCAGCGGACACTCTGGAAACACCATATATTTT.

There are many counts of this clonotype. The chain is built from TRBV6-2 or TRBV6-3 and TRBJ2-4, with 8 bases identical to TRBD2. V lost 5 bases, J lost 9 bases, and 15 bases stayed unmatched. From germline, CDR1 is MNHEY and CDR2 SVGEGT. The CDR3 consists of 16 residues. The CDR3 is CASSGGLVPGEAIQYF. The CDR3 coding sequence is TGTGCCAGCAGTGGGGGACTAGTCCCTGGGGAGGCCATTCAGTACTTC.

This clonotype has more than one count but fewer than ten. The chain links TRBV15 to TRBJ2-7, with 10 bases aligning to TRBD2. V trimming: 1 base; J trimming: 3 bases; junction bases outside the gene matches: 0. Germline loops: CDR1 LNHNV, CDR2 YYDKDF (reference sequence). The CDR3 has 14 amino acids. The CDR3 loop reads CATSRGTSGYEQYF. CDR3 DNA sequence: TGTGCCACCAGCAGAGGGACTAGCGGCTACGAGCAGTACTTC. Full variable domain (rest looked up from reference TRBV15 and TRBJ2-7): DAMVIQNPRYQVTQFGKPVTLSCSQTLNHNVMYWYQQKSSQAPKLLFHYYDKDFNNEADTPDNFQSRRPNTSFCFLDIRSPGLGDTAMYLCATSRGTSGYEQYFGPGTRLTVT.

Ten or more counts support this clonotype. The chain has TRBV12-3 or TRBV12-4 and TRBJ2-2; no reliable D call. The CDR3 totals 13 residues. V lost 3 bases and J 6 bases, leaving 8 bases between the germline ends. The DNA for the CDR3 is TGTGCCAGCAGTTTTGGACCCCCCGGGGAGCTGTTTTTT. Its translation: CASSFGPPGELFF.

The chain couples TRBV29-1 to TRBJ2-3; 7 nucleotides match TRBD2. Germline V gene lookup returns CDR1 SQVTM and CDR2 ANQGSEA. The CDR3 is 14 amino acids. V lost 3 bases and J lost 2; bases outside the gene matches: 5. As DNA, the CDR3 is TGCAGCGTTGATGCTAGCGGCCTCACAGATACGCAGTATTTT. Amino acid sequence: CSVDASGLTDTQYF.

This clonotype was counted many times. The chain couples TRBV19 to TRBJ2-6; D unresolved. The V end lost 3 bases, the J end lost 0 bases, and 3 bases lay between the germline ends. CDR3 length: 14 amino acids. Germline loops: CDR1 LNHDA, CDR2 SQIVND (reference sequence). The CDR3 here is CASSIDSGANVLTF. Written as DNA, the CDR3 is TGTGCCAGTAGTATCGACTCTGGGGCCAACGTCCTGACTTTC.

This clonotype has a handful of counts. The chain's CDR3 is CASSRGPGELFF. Here the CDR3 DNA reads TGTGCCAGCAGTCGAGGGCCCGGGGAGCTGTTTTTT. The chain couples TRBV9 to TRBJ2-2; the D gene is possibly TRBD2 (5 bases). Trimming shortened V by 5 bases and J by 6 bases, and 8 bases separated the two germline ends. The CDR3 length is 12 residues. Germline loops: CDR1 SGDLS, CDR2 YYNGEE.

This clonotype appeared many times. This chain connects TRBV7-2 to TRBJ2-7, with D possibly being TRBD1 or TRBD2 (5 bases each). CDR1 SGHTA and CDR2 FQGNSA come from the germline V gene. V was trimmed by 3 bases and J by 2 bases, leaving 11 bases between them. CDR3 length: 14 residues. CDR3 in amino acids: CASSFDRGPYEQYF. Here the CDR3 DNA reads TGTGCCAGCAGCTTTGATAGGGGACCCTACGAGCAGTACTTC.